What follows are 15 T cell receptor beta chains derived from one specimen sequenced in a study of blood T cell repertoires in COVID-19. TCRdb's copy holds only in-frame clones and misses some; the assay was immunoSEQ multiplex PCR. The sample comprises about 240,000 clones, about 93% of which are singletons, and around 0.9% rests with the top ten. The sample comprised peripheral blood. The receptors stem from a man aged 30 to 39 with COVID-19, enrolled during active disease.

The chain recombines TRBV2 with TRBJ2-1; the match to TRBD1 covers 8 bases. This CDR3 has 14 amino acids. Germline CDR1 reads SNHLY; CDR2 reads FYNNEI. V lost 4 bases and J lost 7; bases outside the gene matches: 6. CDR3 sequence reads: CASSAQGAGNEQFF. The CDR3 DNA reads as TGTGCCAGCAGTGCCCAGGGGGCGGGTAATGAGCAGTTCTTC.

The V and J genes are TRBV6-6 and TRBJ1-2; D might be TRBD1 (6 bases). Trimming took 0 bases from V and 4 from J, leaving 9 bases between them. Germline-derived CDR1 and CDR2 are MNHNY and SVGAGI (reference sequence). The CDR3 contains 14 residues. The DNA of the CDR3 is TGTGCCAGCAGTTACTCGAGGGGGTCCTATGGCTACACCTTC. Translating it yields CASSYSRGSYGYTF.

CDR3 protein: CSVASGGQETQYF. CDR3 coding DNA: TGCAGCGTTGCTAGCGGGGGGCAGGAGACCCAGTACTTC. The rearrangement joins TRBV29-1 to TRBJ2-5, with TRBD2 identical over 11 bases. V lost 4 bases and J lost 5; bases outside the gene matches: 3. The CDR3 extends over 13 amino acids. Germline CDR1 and CDR2: SQVTM and ANQGSEA.

The chain has TRBV2 and TRBJ2-3; TRBD2 aligns across 8 bases. V shed 1 base, J shed 9 bases, and the junction held 15 bases outside the gene matches. CDR1 SNHLY and CDR2 FYNNEI come from the germline V gene. This CDR3 has 17 residues. The CDR3 DNA sequence: TGTGCCAGCAGTGAAGGCTTCGCGGGGGGCCTACTGGAAACGCAGTATTTT. This encodes CASSEGFAGGLLETQYF.

The chain uses TRBV27 and TRBJ2-6; D gene uncertain. Germline CDR1 and CDR2: MNHEY and SMNVEV (reference sequence). Trimming stripped 5 bases from V and 0 bases from J, with 2 bases between. The CDR3 runs to 13 residues. The CDR3 nucleotides are TGTGCCAGCAGTCACTCTGGGGCCAACGTCCTGACTTTC. Translating it yields CASSHSGANVLTF.

The V call is TRBV6-1, the J call TRBJ1-2; D may be TRBD1 (5 bases). Germline V gene lookup returns CDR1 MNHNS and CDR2 SASEGT. Between the trimmed V and J ends, which lost 3 bases and 8 bases, there was a span of 19 bases. The CDR3 covers 15 residues. The CDR3 protein is CASSDRQTSLAGYTF. The DNA for the CDR3 is TGTGCCAGCAGTGACAGACAGACCTCCCTCGCCGGCTACACCTTC.

V and J are TRBV7-3 and TRBJ2-7; 9 bases are a match to TRBD1. The trim removed 0 bases at V and 5 bases at J, leaving 5 bases unmatched. The CDR3 contains 15 residues. CDR1 SGHTA and CDR2 FQGTGA come from the germline V gene. The DNA of the CDR3 is TGTGCCAGCAGCTTAACGGGGGGGACAGGGAACGAGCAGTACTTC. Its translation is CASSLTGGTGNEQYF.

A single count supports this clone. The chain combines TRBV5-1 with TRBJ2-5; perhaps TRBD1 as D (6 bases). CDR1 SGHRS and CDR2 YFSETQ come from the germline V gene. Trimming cost V 2 bases and J 2 bases, with 13 bases left between them. The CDR3 totals 15 residues. The CDR3 nucleotides read TGCGCCAGCAGCTTACAGGGAAGAGGGCAAGAGACCCAGTACTTC. Translating gives CASSLQGRGQETQYF. Combining the CDR3 with reference TRBV5-1 and TRBJ2-5 gives the whole variable domain KAGVTQTPRYLIKTRGQQVTLSCSPISGHRSVSWYQQTPGQGLQFLFEYFSETQRNKGNFPGRFSGRQFSNSRSEMNVSTLELGDSALYLCASSLQGRGQETQYFGPGTRLLVL.

This rearrangement joins TRBV30 to TRBJ1-5, with 7 bases fitting TRBD1. Looked up from germline, CDR1 is GTSNPN and CDR2 is SVGIG (reference sequence). The CDR3 loop spans 13 amino acids. V lost 5 bases, J lost 1 base, and 2 bases stayed unmatched. CDR3 nucleotides: TGTGCCTGGGCGGGACAGAGCAATCAGCCCCAGCATTTT. Amino acid sequence: CAWAGQSNQPQHF.

This clone was observed many times. The chain combines TRBV27 with TRBJ1-5, with TRBD1 matching over 7 bases. V gave up 6 bases and J gave up 4 bases; unmatched junction bases: 12. The germline V gene encodes CDR1 MNHEY and CDR2 SMNVEV (reference sequence). The CDR3 totals 16 residues. The chain's CDR3 is CASRGSGGNKNQPQHF. The DNA of the CDR3 is TGTGCCAGCAGAGGCTCAGGGGGGAACAAGAATCAGCCCCAGCATTTT.

This clone came up once. Other DNA sequences in this sample translate to the same CDR3. The chain carries TRBV3-1 (or the pseudogene TRBV3-2) and TRBJ2-3; TRBD1 agrees at 10 bases. The germline V gene encodes CDR1 LGHDT and CDR2 YNNKEL (reference sequence). The CDR3 covers 14 residues. V lost 4 bases, J lost 5 bases, and 3 bases stayed unmatched. The CDR3 DNA sequence: TGTGCCAGCAGCCTCGGACAGGGGGGAGATACGCAGTATTTT. It encodes CASSLGQGGDTQYF.

The chain is built from TRBV28 and TRBJ1-2; maybe TRBD1 (6 bases). The CDR3 runs to 12 residues. Germline-derived CDR1 and CDR2 are MDHEN and SYDVKM. Trimming took off 9 bases at V and 4 bases at J, with 12 bases between the two ends. CDR3 nucleotides: TGTGCCAGTTCAGGGGTTGTCTATGGCTACACCTTC. It translates to CASSGVVYGYTF.

The V and J genes are TRBV4-2 and TRBJ2-2, with 9 bases matching TRBD2. The CDR3 extends over 15 amino acids. Trimming removed 4 bases from V and 1 base from J; junction bases left unmatched: 1. From germline, CDR1 is LGHNA and CDR2 YNFKEQ. The CDR3 region is CASSRLAENTGELFF. CDR3 nucleotide sequence: TGTGCCAGCAGCCGACTAGCGGAGAACACCGGGGAGCTGTTTTTT.

With regard to this clone: Other DNA sequences within the sample encode an identical CDR3. The chain joins TRBV7-3 to TRBJ1-1, with D possibly matching TRBD1 (5 bases). The V end was cut by 2 bases, the J end by 2 bases, with 6 bases between. Germline CDR1 SGHTA, CDR2 FQGTGA. The CDR3 is made up of 13 amino acids. Here the CDR3 reads CASSLQGNTEAFF. The CDR3 DNA is TGTGCCAGCAGCTTACAGGGCAACACTGAAGCTTTCTTT.

The chain combines TRBV9 with TRBJ2-2; 7 bases align to TRBD1. The germline V gene encodes CDR1 SGDLS and CDR2 YYNGEE. This CDR3 has 16 residues. V was clipped by 1 base and J by 3 bases; unmatched bases: 6. For the CDR3, the DNA is TGTGCCAGCAGCGTAAAAGGGGGCACGGACACCGGGGAGCTGTTTTTT. Translated: CASSVKGGTDTGELFF.